One sample yielded the 18 T cell receptor beta chains listed below, sequenced in a study of blood T cells in healthy people across ages. Through a sample-barcoded 5' primer and a J-beta primer mix, a second PCR was run for roughly 6 to 11 cycles. TCRdb re-analysed the 5' RACE reads in MiXCR, keeping a single row per CDR3 protein. The sample has about 650,000 distinct CDR3 sequences, over 40% seen once; the top ten hold roughly 13%. The sample consisted of blood. These receptors were collected from a woman older than 75 in good health.

Note on this clonotype: A much larger clone lies one base from this, so it may be a read error. V usage is TRBV20-1 and J usage is TRBJ2-7; TRBD2 agrees at 10 bases. The CDR3 is made up of 14 amino acids. V was pared by 8 bases and J by 7 bases, with 14 bases of the junction left unmatched. Looked up from germline, CDR1 is DFQATT and CDR2 is SNEGSKA (reference sequence). The CDR3 DNA reads as TGCAGTTCATACACTAGCGGGAACTACAATGAGCAGTACTTC. Protein: CSSYTSGNYNEQYF.

The J gene is TRBJ2-3, the V gene TRBV20-1; D uncertain. Germline V gives CDR1 DFQATT, CDR2 SNEGSKA (reference sequence). Trimming left V 0 bases short and J 5 bases short, with 9 bases between. The CDR3 runs to 13 residues. The CDR3, as DNA: TGCAGTGCTAGAGAGCCGGTAGGAGATACGCAGTATTTT. Its translation: CSAREPVGDTQYF.

This sequence joins TRBV20-1 and TRBJ2-1, with a tentative D call TRBD2 (6 bases). The CDR3 has 14 amino acids. V was cut by 6 bases and J by 4 bases, with 16 bases left in between. Germline lookup yields CDR1 DFQATT and CDR2 SNEGSKA (reference sequence). The DNA for the CDR3 is TGCAGTGCAATAACTAGCATCCCTTACAATGAGCAGTTCTTC. It translates to CSAITSIPYNEQFF.

This clonotype was picked up many times. The chain links TRBV14 to TRBJ2-1; 13 bases are shared with TRBD2. CDR3 size: 14 residues. Trimming removed 4 bases from V and 13 bases from J; junction bases left unmatched: 7. Looked up from germline, CDR1 is SGHDN and CDR2 is FVKESK. CDR3 sequence reads: CASSRGLAGAPQFF. CDR3 in DNA: TGTGCCAGCAGCCGAGGACTAGCGGGAGCCCCACAGTTCTTC. The variable domain in full, completed from reference TRBV14 and TRBJ2-1, reads EAGVTQFPSHSVIEKGQTVTLRCDPISGHDNLYWYRRVMGKEIKFLLHFVKESKQDESGMPNNRFLAERTGGTYSTLKVQPAELEDSGVYFCASSRGLAGAPQFFGPGTRLTVL.

This clonotype was seen a handful of times. Possible read error: a much larger clone is one base away. The chain carries TRBV5-1 and TRBJ2-7; 8 bases map to TRBD1. The V gene end was trimmed by 2 bases and the J gene end by 3 bases; junction bases not matched to a gene: 7. Germline CDR1 SGHRS, CDR2 YFSETQ. The CDR3 covers 15 residues. The CDR3 loop reads CASSLAGGTGYEQYF. In nucleotides, the CDR3 is TGCGCCAGCAGCTTAGCCGGTGGGACAGGCTACGAGCAGTACTTC.

For this clonotype: With a much larger clone just one base away, this may be a read error. The J gene is TRBJ2-1, the V gene TRBV3-1, with 11 bases fitting TRBD2. CDR1 and CDR2 (germline): LGHDT, YNNKEL (reference sequence). This CDR3 comprises 17 residues. The CDR3 loop is CASNQESLAGGPNEQFF. The CDR3 nucleotides are TGTGCCAGCAACCAAGAGTCCTTAGCGGGAGGGCCCAATGAGCAGTTCTTC.

The chain uses TRBV7-9 and TRBJ1-4; 10 nucleotides line up with TRBD1. CDR1 is SEHNR, CDR2 FQNEAQ, per germline (reference sequence). The junction had 8 bases not matched to a gene; V was cut back by 5 bases and J by 2 bases. The CDR3 sequence is 17 residues long. In DNA, the CDR3 is TGTGCCAGCAGCCGAGGACAGGGGGTATTGACTAATGAAAAACTGTTTTTT. This translates into CASSRGQGVLTNEKLFF.

To note about this clonotype: This sequence may be a read error, since a much larger clone differs from it by one base. The chain carries TRBV25-1 and TRBJ2-7; maybe TRBD1 (5 bases). Germline lookup yields CDR1 MGHDK and CDR2 SYGVNS. This CDR3 region has 14 residues. The CDR3 here is CASSTDSRSYGQYF. CDR3 DNA: TGTGCCAGCAGCACAGACAGCCGCTCCTACGGGCAGTACTTC.

This clonotype occurred many times. The CDR3 loop is CASSLDRTSGPNEQFF. In nucleotides, the CDR3 is TGCGCCAGCAGCCTGGACCGGACTAGCGGCCCCAATGAGCAGTTCTTC. The chain combines TRBV5-1 with TRBJ2-1, with 10 bases matching TRBD2. The germline V gene has CDR1 SGHRS and CDR2 YFSETQ. The junction had 10 bases not matched to a gene; V was cut back by 4 bases and J by 6 bases. CDR3 length: 16 amino acids.

This clonotype turned up a few times. The chain recombines TRBV7-2 with TRBJ2-3; no clear D. This CDR3 comprises 14 residues. The germline gives CDR1 SGHTA, CDR2 FQGNSA. V lost 5 bases and J lost 4, with 13 bases in between. CDR3 nucleotide sequence: TGTGCCAGCAGCGTAGATGGCGCGGCAGATACGCAGTATTTT. This sequence encodes CASSVDGAADTQYF.

This clonotype was counted once. The chain joins TRBV4-2 to TRBJ1-2; 8 bases match TRBD1. J lost 8 bases, V lost 1 base, and 6 bases had no gene match. The CDR3 is made up of 14 amino acids. In germline, CDR1 is LGHNA, CDR2 YNFKEQ. The CDR3 reads CASSQAQGAEGYTF. In DNA form, the CDR3 reads TGTGCCAGCAGCCAAGCCCAGGGGGCGGAAGGCTACACCTTC.

The chain employs TRBV12-3 or TRBV12-4 and TRBJ1-1; 9 bases align to TRBD1. The CDR3 runs to 14 residues. The ends lost 7 bases at V and 4 bases at J; junction bases unmatched: 7. DNA of the CDR3: TGTGCCAGCAACATCGGACAGGGGTTCACTGAAGCTTTCTTT. This sequence encodes CASNIGQGFTEAFF.

This clonotype was observed at least ten times. The genes are TRBV10-3 and TRBJ2-5, with D possibly being TRBD1 (6 bases). This CDR3 is 13 amino acids long. Germline assignment: CDR1 ENHRY and CDR2 SYGVKD. Trimming pared 6 bases from V and 5 bases from J, leaving 13 bases between. This chain's CDR3 is CAIRQDSPETQYF. DNA for the CDR3: TGTGCCATCAGGCAGGACAGTCCGGAGACCCAGTACTTC.

V usage is TRBV25-1 and J usage is TRBJ1-2; maybe TRBD1 (6 bases). From germline, CDR1 is MGHDK and CDR2 SYGVNS. V was clipped by 2 bases and J by 2 bases, with 12 bases between them. The CDR3 consists of 15 residues. CDR3 DNA: TGTGCCAGCAGTGAACAACAGGGAATAAACTATGGCTACACCTTC. Amino acid sequence: CASSEQQGINYGYTF.

A word on this clonotype: This may stem from a read error, because a much larger clone lies one nucleotide away. The rearrangement uses TRBV7-9 and TRBJ2-3, with D maybe TRBD2 (5 bases). V lost 2 bases, J lost 11 bases, and 8 bases lay in between. Germline values: CDR1 SEHNR, CDR2 FQNEAQ (reference sequence). The length of the CDR3 is 11 residues. The CDR3, as DNA: TGTGCCAGCAGCTTAAAAGCGGAGCAGTATTTT. Translation: CASSLKAEQYF.

This chain connects TRBV12-3 or TRBV12-4 to TRBJ1-1; D uncertain. V was pared by 5 bases and J by 7 bases, with 8 bases between. The CDR3 is 11 amino acids. DNA for the CDR3: TGTGCCAGCAGTCCCGCGAGTGAAGCTTTCTTT. Translated: CASSPASEAFF.

On this clonotype: This could be a read error, since a much larger clone is one nucleotide away. The chain combines TRBV5-1 with TRBJ2-5; 7 bases are shared with TRBD1. The CDR3 sequence is 16 residues long. Germline CDR1 SGHRS, CDR2 YFSETQ. V lost 0 bases, J lost 1 base, and 6 bases stayed unmatched. This CDR3 reads CASSLDSGTVQETQYF. CDR3 nucleotides: TGCGCCAGCAGCTTGGATTCCGGGACAGTCCAAGAGACCCAGTACTTC.

The gene calls are TRBV7-9 and TRBJ2-2; 9 bases agree with TRBD2. Germline-derived CDR1 and CDR2 are SEHNR and FQNEAQ (reference sequence). V lost 5 bases and J lost 6; bases outside the gene matches: 10. The CDR3 sequence is 16 residues long. As DNA, the CDR3 is TGTGCCAGCAGCCTCGTTTGGGTAGCGGGAGCCGGGGAGCTGTTTTTT. This sequence encodes CASSLVWVAGAGELFF.